Each of the 13 T cell receptor beta chains below was sequenced from the same sample in a study of vaccination and CD4 T cells after COVID-19. Their recognized antigens are unknown. Described treatment: roughly 11-day PBMC culture with coronavirus spike peptide pools or control peptides (ViraFEST assay). Cultured CD4+ T cells had their DNA profiled by the Oncomine TCR Beta short-read assay. TCRdb re-called the PCR reads with MiXCR, one entry per CDR3 protein. The data show roughly 15,000 distinct CDR3 sequences, with just under 45% seen just once and 7% to 8.5% held by the top ten. The sequenced sample was CD4+ T cells from blood, cultured in vitro. The receptors stem from a human donor who had recovered from COVID-19.

This sequence joins TRBV6-2 or TRBV6-3 and TRBJ1-2; D unresolved. The CDR3 length is 14 residues. V was trimmed by 8 bases and J by 4 bases, leaving 17 bases between them. Germline V gene sequence: CDR1 MNHEY, CDR2 SVGEGT. Here the CDR3 DNA reads TGTGCCAGCCGTATGGCGGGTATAAGCTATGGCTACACCTTC. It encodes CASRMAGISYGYTF.

The CDR3 region is CASRYPLSEEAFF. The CDR3 nucleotides are TGTGCCAGCCGATACCCCCTCAGTGAAGAAGCTTTCTTT. J is TRBJ1-1 and V is TRBV28; no definite D call. The germline V gene encodes CDR1 MDHEN and CDR2 SYDVKM. Trimming cost V 8 bases and J 8 bases, with 18 bases left between them. The CDR3 has 13 residues.

In its sample, this clonotype is medium-sized. The gene calls are TRBV11-2 and TRBJ1-2, with a tentative D call TRBD1 (6 bases). Germline assignment: CDR1 SGHAT and CDR2 FQNNGV. CDR3 length: 15 residues. Trimming left V 0 bases short and J 8 bases short, with 16 bases between. CDR3 region: CASSLDTLDRRGYTF. The CDR3 DNA reads as TGTGCCAGCAGCTTAGACACCTTAGACAGGAGAGGCTACACCTTC.

This clonotype has a single count. The chain joins TRBV25-1 to TRBJ1-2; 7 positions match TRBD1. The CDR3 extends over 13 amino acids. Germline V gives CDR1 MGHDK, CDR2 SYGVNS. V gave up 5 bases and J gave up 2 bases; unmatched junction bases: 2. The CDR3 here is CASSQGGNYGYTF. The DNA for the CDR3 is TGTGCCAGCAGTCAGGGGGGAAACTATGGCTACACCTTC.

V and J are TRBV5-1 and TRBJ1-6; maybe TRBD1 (5 bases). This CDR3 has 16 amino acids. The ends were cut back, 0 bases at V and 7 bases at J, with 14 bases in the middle. Germline CDR1 is SGHRS and CDR2 is YFSETQ. CDR3 nucleotide sequence: TGCGCCAGCAGCTTGGACAGTCCCGGGGCCAATTCACCCCTCCACTTT. It translates to CASSLDSPGANSPLHF.

The gene calls are TRBV20-1 and TRBJ1-1, with D possibly TRBD1 on 6 matching bases. In germline, CDR1 is DFQATT, CDR2 SNEGSKA (reference sequence). Trimming left V 6 bases short and J 4 bases short, with 15 bases between. This CDR3 spans 13 amino acids. DNA for the CDR3: TGCAGTGCCCCCCTGGCCAGGGGCACTGAAGCTTTCTTT. It codes for CSAPLARGTEAFF.

The chain combines TRBV12-3 or TRBV12-4 with TRBJ1-1; 7 nucleotides line up with TRBD1. The CDR3 covers 14 residues. J lost 0 bases, V lost 4 bases, and 2 bases had no gene match. This CDR3 is CASSSDRVNTEAFF. The CDR3 DNA follows: TGTGCCAGCAGTTCCGACAGGGTGAACACTGAAGCTTTCTTT.

Only one count was recorded for this clonotype. CDR3: CASSLGSQGNQPQHF. The CDR3 DNA reads as TGCGCCAGCAGCTTGGGGTCACAGGGGAACCAGCCCCAGCATTTT. The chain uses TRBV5-1 and TRBJ1-5, with TRBD1 matching over 7 bases. Per the germline V gene, CDR1 is SGHRS and CDR2 is YFSETQ. The J segment lost 7 bases and the V segment lost 0 bases, leaving 7 bases of the junction unmatched. The CDR3 sequence is 15 residues long.

In its sample, this clonotype was seen once. The chain uses TRBV24-1 and TRBJ2-1; D is undetermined. CDR1 is KGHDR and CDR2 is SFDVKD in the germline V gene. Trimming removed 1 base at V and 0 bases at J, with 12 bases between. The CDR3 runs 17 residues. CDR3 amino acids: CATSDFNALNSYNEQFF. The CDR3 nucleotides are TGTGCCACCAGTGATTTTAACGCGCTTAACTCCTACAATGAGCAGTTCTTC.

The chain couples TRBV12-3 or TRBV12-4 to TRBJ1-1; D may be TRBD1 (5 bases). V lost 3 bases and J lost 1, with 9 bases in between. CDR3 length: 14 residues. The CDR3 loop is CASSFGAANTEAFF. The CDR3 region has the DNA TGTGCCAGCAGTTTCGGGGCGGCGAACACTGAAGCTTTCTTT.

The genes are TRBV12-3 or TRBV12-4 and TRBJ1-5; 12 bases are shared with TRBD1. The junction had 10 bases not matched to a gene; V was cut back by 10 bases and J by 6 bases. The CDR3 extends over 15 amino acids. The CDR3 DNA reads as TGTGCCACCATGCCGGGACAGGGGGCAGGTCAGCCCCAGCATTTT. Its protein is CATMPGQGAGQPQHF.

The chain combines TRBV6-1 with TRBJ1-2, with D possibly TRBD1 on 5 matching bases. Germline CDR1 is MNHNS and CDR2 is SASEGT. This CDR3 is 16 amino acids long. Trimming cost V 2 bases and J 5 bases, with 18 bases left between them. CDR3: CASSELGRTGPYGYTF. The CDR3 DNA reads TGTGCCAGCAGTGAATTAGGCAGGACGGGGCCATATGGCTACACCTTC.

V and J are TRBV6-1 and TRBJ1-1, with unresolved D. Trimming pared 6 bases from V and 1 base from J, leaving 18 bases between. Per the germline V gene, CDR1 is MNHNS and CDR2 is SASEGT. CDR3 size: 16 residues. CDR3 region: CASSPSLGMGNTEAFF. CDR3 nucleotides: TGTGCCAGCAGCCCAAGTTTGGGGATGGGGAACACTGAAGCTTTCTTT.